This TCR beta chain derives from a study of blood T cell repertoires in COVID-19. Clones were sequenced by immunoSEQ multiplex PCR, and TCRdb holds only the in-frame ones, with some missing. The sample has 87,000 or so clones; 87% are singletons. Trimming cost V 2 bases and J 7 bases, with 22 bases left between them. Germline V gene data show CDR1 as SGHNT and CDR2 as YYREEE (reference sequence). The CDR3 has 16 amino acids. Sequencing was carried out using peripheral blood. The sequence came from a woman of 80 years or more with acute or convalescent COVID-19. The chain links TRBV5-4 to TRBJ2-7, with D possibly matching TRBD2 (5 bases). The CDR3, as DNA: TGTGCCAGCAGCTTCCCCCCCCGGCGAGGGTATGATGAGCAGTACTTC. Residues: CASSFPPRRGYDEQYF.